The 2 T cell receptor beta chains below come from one sample, sequenced in a study of shared clonotypes between healthy human individuals. Assay used: immunoSEQ multiplex PCR; TCRdb lists only in-frame clones, some missing. The sample contains 1,500,000 or so clones, approximately 98.5% of which appear only once. The specimen was naive CD4+ T cells sorted from blood. Indicated subset: CD45RA+ positively selected. All receptors derive from a man aged 30 to 45 in good health.

The rearrangement uses TRBV5-1 and TRBJ2-3; D unresolved. CDR1 is SGHRS, CDR2 YFSETQ, per germline. V gave up 2 bases and J gave up 4 bases, with 5 bases separating them. The CDR3 covers 12 residues. CDR3 sequence (DNA): TGCGCCAGCAGCTTTACGGCAGATACGCAGTATTTT. This encodes CASSFTADTQYF.

As regards this clone: The same CDR3 arises from other DNA sequences in this sample as well. The chain is built from TRBV6-1 and TRBJ2-7; 8 bases are a match to TRBD1. Germline V CDR1 and CDR2: MNHNS, SASEGT. The J segment lost 1 base and the V segment lost 3 bases, leaving 2 bases of the junction unmatched. There are 14 residues in the CDR3. The CDR3 DNA reads TGTGCCAGCAGTGAGCAGGGGGCATCCTACGAGCAGTACTTC. Translation gives CASSEQGASYEQYF.